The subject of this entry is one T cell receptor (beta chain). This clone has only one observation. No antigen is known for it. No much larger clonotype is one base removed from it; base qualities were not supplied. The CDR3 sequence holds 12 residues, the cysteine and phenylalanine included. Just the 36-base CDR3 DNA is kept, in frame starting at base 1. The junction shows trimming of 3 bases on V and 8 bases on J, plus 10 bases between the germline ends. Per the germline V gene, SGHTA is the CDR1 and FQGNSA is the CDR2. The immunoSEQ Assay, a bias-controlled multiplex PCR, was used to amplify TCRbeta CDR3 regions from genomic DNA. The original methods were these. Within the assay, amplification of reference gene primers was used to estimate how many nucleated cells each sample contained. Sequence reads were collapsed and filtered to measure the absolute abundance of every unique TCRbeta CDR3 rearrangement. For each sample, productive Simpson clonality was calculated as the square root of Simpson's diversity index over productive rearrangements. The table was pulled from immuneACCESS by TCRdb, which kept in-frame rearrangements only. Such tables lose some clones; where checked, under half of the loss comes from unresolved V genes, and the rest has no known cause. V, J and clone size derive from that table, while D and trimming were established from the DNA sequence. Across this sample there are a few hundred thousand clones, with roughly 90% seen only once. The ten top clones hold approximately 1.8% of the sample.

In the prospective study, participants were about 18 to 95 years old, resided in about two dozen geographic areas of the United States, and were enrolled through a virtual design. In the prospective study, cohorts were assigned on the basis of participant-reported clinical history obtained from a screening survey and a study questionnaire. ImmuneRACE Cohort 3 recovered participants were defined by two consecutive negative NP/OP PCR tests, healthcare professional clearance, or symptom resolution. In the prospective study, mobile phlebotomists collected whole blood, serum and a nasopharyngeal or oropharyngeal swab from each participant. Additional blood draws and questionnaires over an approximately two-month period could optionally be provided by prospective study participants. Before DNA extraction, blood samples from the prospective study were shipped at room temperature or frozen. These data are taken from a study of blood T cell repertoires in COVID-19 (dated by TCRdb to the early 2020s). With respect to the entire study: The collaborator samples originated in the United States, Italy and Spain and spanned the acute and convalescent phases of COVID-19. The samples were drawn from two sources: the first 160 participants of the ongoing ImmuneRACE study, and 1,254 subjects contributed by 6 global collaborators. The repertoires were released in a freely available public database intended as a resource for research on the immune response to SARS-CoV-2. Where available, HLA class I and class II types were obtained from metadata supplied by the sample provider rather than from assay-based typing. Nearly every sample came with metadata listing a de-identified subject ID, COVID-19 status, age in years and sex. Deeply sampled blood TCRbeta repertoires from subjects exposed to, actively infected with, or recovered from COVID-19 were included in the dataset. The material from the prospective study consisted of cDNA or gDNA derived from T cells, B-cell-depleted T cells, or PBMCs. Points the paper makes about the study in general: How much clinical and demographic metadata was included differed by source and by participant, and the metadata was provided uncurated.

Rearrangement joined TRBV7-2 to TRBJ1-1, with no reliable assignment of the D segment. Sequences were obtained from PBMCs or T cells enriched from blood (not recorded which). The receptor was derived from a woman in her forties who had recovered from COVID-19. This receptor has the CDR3 CASSLAASEAFF. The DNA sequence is TGTGCCAGCAGCTTGGCGGCATCCGAAGCTTTCTTT.